This TCR beta chain was identified in a study of regulatory T cells in long-lasting Graves disease. The time point denotes: newly diagnosed GD, antithyroid drugs for less than 3 months. PBMC-derived RNA was used for the TCR library. In regard to this clonotype: Its antigen is not identified.

CDR3 length: 15 residues. V lost 4 bases to trimming and J lost 7 bases, with 15 bases between them. CDR1 and CDR2 from the germline V gene are SGDLS and YYNGEE. Library construction for TCR beta used iRepertoire HTBI primers and Arm-PCR of CDR3 regions. One entry per CDR3 protein, called by TCRdb with MiXCR from the multiplex PCR reads. The data contain 350,000 to 450,000 distinct CDR3 sequences, around 17% of them singletons. Findings and caveats of the study: Persistent Graves' patients showed a TCR diversity that was lower than that of newly diagnosed ones.

This sample also belongs to another study, concerning T cells in Graves' hyperthyroidism and ophthalmopathy. That investigation notes: HTBI primers were the set used in a first-round RT-PCR of the TCR CDR3.

This chain joins TRBV9 and TRBJ1-6, with TRBD1 as a possible D gene (6 bases). This clonotype was sampled from a man aged 35-49 years with Graves disease. The material was peripheral blood mononuclear cells (PBMCs), obtained at new diagnosis, from a patient treated with antithyroid drugs. This CDR3 reads CASSLEGHGNSPLHF. CDR3 bases: TGTGCCAGCAGCCTAGAGGGACATGGAAATTCACCCCTCCACTTT. Full variable domain (remainder filled in from reference TRBV9 and TRBJ1-6): DSGVTQTPKHLITATGQRVTLRCSPRSGDLSVYWYQQSLDQGLQFLIQYYNGEERAKGNILERFSAQQFPDLHSELNLSSLELGDSALYFCASSLEGHGNSPLHFGNGTRLTVT.